A selection of T cell receptor beta chains follows, all from one sample in a study of T cell changes during pregnancy in multiple sclerosis. Some clones are missing from TCRdb's copy, which holds only in-frame ones; the method was immunoSEQ multiplex PCR. The table lists over 70,000 clones, roughly 92% of them singletons. Sequenced material: peripheral blood, taken in the third trimester of pregnancy. All receptors come from a female donor in good health, enrolled as a control in a pregnancy study. The CDR3 runs from the conserved cysteine through the conserved F or W. D genes are given only for firm matches. Size values are once, few and many counts, or a class for expanded clones, and some rows have none.

j_call	clone_size	d_call	v_call	cdr3_nt	cdr3_aa
TRBJ1-5	-	-	TRBV7-6	TGTGCCAGCAGCCCGACAGATTATAGCAATCAGCCCCAGCATTTT	CASSPTDYSNQPQHF
TRBJ1-5	few	-	TRBV6-6	TGTGCCAGCAGTTACGCAGGCAATCAGCCCCAGCATTTT	CASSYAGNQPQHF
TRBJ2-3	-	TRBD2	TRBV5-6	TGTGCCAGCGGTCACGCCGGGACTAGTCGAACGCAGTATTTT	CASGHAGTSRTQYF
TRBJ1-2	-	-	TRBV5-1	TGCGCCAGCAGCCCCTACGACCCCAGGGGCTATGGCTACACCTTC	CASSPYDPRGYGYTF
TRBJ2-2	-	TRBD2	TRBV5-1	TGCGCCAGCAGATGGACTAGCGGGGGGCATAAATTATGGACCGGGGAGCTGTTTTTT	CASRWTSGGHKLWTGELFF
TRBJ2-1	-	TRBD2	TRBV10-3	TGTGCCATCAGGGATAGCGGGGGTGCACCCTACAATGAGCAGTTCTTC	CAIRDSGGAPYNEQFF
TRBJ2-7	-	TRBD1	TRBV28	TGTGCCAGCAGTGAGTTCGGACAGGATAGGGACTACGAGCAGTACTTC	CASSEFGQDRDYEQYF
TRBJ2-3	-	-	TRBV7-9	TGTGCCAGCAGCTTGTGGGAGGTTTTTGATACGCAGTATTTT	CASSLWEVFDTQYF
TRBJ1-3	-	TRBD1	TRBV10-2	TGCGCCAGCGCGTGGTCGAGGGGACAGGGGACTGGAAACACCATATATTTT	CASAWSRGQGTGNTIYF
TRBJ1-2	-	TRBD1	TRBV18	TGTGCCAGCTCACCAAGGGGGACAGGGGATAGTGGCTACACCTTC	CASSPRGTGDSGYTF
TRBJ2-5	-	-	TRBV7-8	TGTGCCAGCAGCTATCGGTGGAGCCAGTACTTC	CASSYRWSQYF
TRBJ1-2	-	-	TRBV28	TGTGCCAGCAGTCAAGGGGGGGGACTAGCTAACTATGGCTACACCTTC	CASSQGGGLANYGYTF
TRBJ1-1	-	TRBD1	TRBV28	TGTGCCAGCAGTTTTTCCTGGACAGGGGATGGAGAAGCTTTCTTT	CASSFSWTGDGEAFF
TRBJ1-3	-	TRBD1	TRBV10-3	TGTGCCATCAGCCCGGGACAGGCGGGAAACACCATATATTTT	CAISPGQAGNTIYF
TRBJ2-7	-	TRBD2	TRBV9	TGTGCCAGCAGCCCCTGGACTAGCGGGACCAACGAGCAGTACTTC	CASSPWTSGTNEQYF
TRBJ1-4	-	-	TRBV10-3	TGTGCCATCAATGGGAGGGTCACTAATGAAAAACTGTTTTTT	CAINGRVTNEKLFF
TRBJ2-1	-	TRBD2	TRBV5-5	TGTGCCAGCAGCTTGAACCCCCAGCGGGAGTACAATGAGCAGTTCTTC	CASSLNPQREYNEQFF
TRBJ2-5	-	TRBD1	TRBV10-3	TGTGCCATCAGTGCTCGACAGGGCTTGGGAGAGACCCAGTACTTC	CAISARQGLGETQYF
TRBJ2-7	-	-	TRBV12-2	TGTGCAAGTCGCCAACCTACAGGGGGCTACGAGCAGTACTTC	CASRQPTGGYEQYF
TRBJ2-5	-	TRBD1	TRBV6-5	TGTGCCAGCAGTTTCGGGACAGGGGGAGAGACCCAGTACTTC	CASSFGTGGETQYF
TRBJ2-3	-	TRBD2	TRBV5-5	TGTGCCAGCAGCTTACTAGCGGGTAGCACAGATACGCAGTATTTT	CASSLLAGSTDTQYF
TRBJ2-3	-	TRBD2	TRBV6-5	TGTGCCAGCAGTTACGCGGGGACTAGCGGGACAGATACGCAGTATTTT	CASSYAGTSGTDTQYF
TRBJ2-5	-	-	TRBV4-1	TGCGCCAGCAGCCAAGATCGCCTACAAGAGACCCAGTACTTC	CASSQDRLQETQYF
TRBJ2-2	-	-	TRBV6-1	TGTGCCAGCAGTGGAGATGGGGAGATCGGGGAGCTGTTTTTT	CASSGDGEIGELFF
TRBJ2-1	once	TRBD2	TRBV7-2	TGTGCCAGCAGCCCCTGGACTAGCGGGGGCAATGAGCAGTTCTTC	CASSPWTSGGNEQFF
TRBJ1-4	-	-	TRBV5-1	TGCGCCAGCAGCTTGGGTGAGAGAAATGAAAAACTGTTTTTT	CASSLGERNEKLFF
TRBJ2-2	-	TRBD2	TRBV4-3	TGCGCCAGCAGCCATTTAGCGGGAGAGAACACCGGGGAGCTGTTTTTT	CASSHLAGENTGELFF
TRBJ2-7	-	TRBD1	TRBV4-3	TGCGCCAGCAGCCAATTCGCACAGGGGGGTTACGAGCAGTACTTC	CASSQFAQGGYEQYF
TRBJ1-6	-	-	TRBV4-3	TGCGCCAGCAGCCAAGGCGGGATCTATAATTCACCCCTCCACTTT	CASSQGGIYNSPLHF
TRBJ2-7	-	-	TRBV6-6	TGTGCCAGCAGTTACCCGGACACAGGGAACGACGAGCAGTACTTC	CASSYPDTGNDEQYF
TRBJ2-7	-	-	TRBV7-2	TGTGCCAGCAGCTTAGGTTGGGGGGACGAGCAGTACTTC	CASSLGWGDEQYF
TRBJ2-7	-	TRBD2	TRBV28	TGTGCCAGCAGTTCGCCCGGGACTAGCGGAAGTTACGAGCAGTACTTC	CASSSPGTSGSYEQYF
TRBJ2-1	-	-	TRBV19	TGTGCCAGTAGTGTACAGGGTCCTGAGGCCTACAATGAGCAGTTCTTC	CASSVQGPEAYNEQFF
TRBJ2-2	-	TRBD1	TRBV9	TGTGCCAGCAGCCCTAGGGACAGACAAAACACCGGGGAGCTGTTTTTT	CASSPRDRQNTGELFF
TRBJ2-7	-	-	TRBV7-9	TGTGCCAGCAGCACCTACAGGGATCGCTACGAGCAGTACTTC	CASSTYRDRYEQYF
TRBJ2-1	-	TRBD1	TRBV27	TGTGCCAGCAGTCGGGACAGGGGTATCGGAAATGAGCAGTTCTTC	CASSRDRGIGNEQFF
TRBJ2-2	-	-	TRBV11-2	TGTGCCAGCTCCCGACGGGGGAACACCGGGGAGCTGTTTTTT	CASSRRGNTGELFF